The rows below give T cell receptor beta chains drawn from one sample of a study of graft-versus-host responses after intestinal transplantation. What these receptors recognize is not known. Only in-frame clones appear in the TCRdb table, and some are missing; sequencing was by immunoSEQ multiplex PCR. This sample has 100,000 to 140,000 clones, with roughly 86% found just once. Sequencing was performed on unstimulated CD4+ T cells sorted from spleen or lymph node cells, taken before transplant. These TCRs come from a human donor who was the organ donor for an intestinal transplant. The conserved cysteine and the conserved F or W are not part of the CDR3 here. Fields, in order: V gene, J gene, D gene, CDR3 protein. D genes are given only for firm matches.

TRBV6-1	TRBJ1-2	TRBD1	ASRETGNYGYT
TRBV5-4	TRBJ2-1	TRBD2	ASTTPGLANGHEQF
TRBV12-5	TRBJ2-1	TRBD2	ASGPGGGYNEQF
TRBV27	TRBJ1-4	.	ASSFTGTNEKLF
TRBV29-1	.	.	SVGTQSYEQY
TRBV27	TRBJ2-5	.	ASSRRRSQETQY
TRBV5-6	TRBJ1-1	.	ASSVGFNTEAF
TRBV7-6	TRBJ2-1	TRBD2	ASSPQGGRGRPNEQF
TRBV6-6	TRBJ1-5	.	ASSYSGGGQPQH
TRBV7-9	TRBJ1-1	.	ASSSKIMNTEAF
TRBV5-1	TRBJ2-4	TRBD1	ASSETGGLAKNIQY
TRBV7-9	TRBJ1-3	.	ASSLDMAHSGNTIY
TRBV6-1	TRBJ2-1	.	ASSELLGSYNEQF
TRBV2	TRBJ2-7	.	ASSWGRDYEQY
TRBV6-6	TRBJ2-2	.	ASSRTATGELF
TRBV6-1	TRBJ2-3	.	ASSPTGTDTQY
TRBV5-1	TRBJ2-7	.	ASSLVHGTYEQY
TRBV9	TRBJ2-2	TRBD2	ASSADSGGLGTGELF
TRBV6-5	TRBJ1-1	.	ASSYGGGIMNTEAF
TRBV11-3	TRBJ1-2	TRBD1	ASSFTGGTWHT
TRBV19	TRBJ2-3	.	ASSIQGGSTDTQY
TRBV7-9	TRBJ2-6	TRBD1	ASSLARGQGTGANVLT
TRBV6-5	TRBJ2-7	.	AGWTRYYEQY
TRBV18	TRBJ2-5	.	ASSPGEETQY
TRBV27	TRBJ2-7	.	ASSIRPNSYYEQY
TRBV6-5	TRBJ1-2	.	ASIAPGFGGYT
TRBV27	TRBJ1-1	.	ASSPNPQGLNTEAF
TRBV10-3	TRBJ1-1	TRBD1	AISEFTGTGRTEAF
TRBV12-2	TRBJ2-7	.	ASRTVRSRALDYEQY
TRBV5-5	TRBJ2-7	.	ASSLGVGGYYEQY
TRBV11-2	TRBJ2-1	.	ASSLDQGERKQF
TRBV6-5	TRBJ2-7	TRBD1	ASSYSNRGLDEQY
TRBV19	TRBJ2-7	.	ASGDQNGDEQY
TRBV5-6	TRBJ2-1	TRBD2	ASSPGLAQYNEQF
TRBV7-3	TRBJ1-1	TRBD1	ASSSRSGGGETEAF
TRBV5-6	TRBJ1-4	TRBD1	ASSRTGDAEKLF
TRBV2	TRBJ2-3	TRBD1	ASSVGDRLTDTQY
TRBV7-2	TRBJ1-2	.	ASSPVTANYGYT
TRBV7-2	TRBJ2-6	TRBD1	ASSLVLVRGSSGANVLT
TRBV19	TRBJ1-5	TRBD1	ASKRDRDQPQH
TRBV9	TRBJ2-5	.	ASSADYSGRTQY
TRBV6-6	TRBJ2-1	TRBD2	ASRQSGSSYNEQF
TRBV11-2	TRBJ2-3	TRBD1	ASSFSGTGDYTQY
TRBV7-2	TRBJ2-3	TRBD2	ASSLVLAGSSTDTQY
TRBV10-3	TRBJ2-3	.	AISESLGHTDTQY
TRBV4-1	TRBJ2-5	TRBD2	ASSHRASGSQETQY
TRBV10-2	TRBJ1-5	.	ASSESVGGGLWQPQH
TRBV7-2	TRBJ2-2	.	ASSSDGLNTGELF
TRBV5-4	TRBJ2-2	TRBD2	ASSLAGRANTGELF
TRBV11-2	TRBJ2-3	.	ASSLAGGTDTQY
TRBV18	TRBJ2-3	.	ASSPPGIWTDTQY